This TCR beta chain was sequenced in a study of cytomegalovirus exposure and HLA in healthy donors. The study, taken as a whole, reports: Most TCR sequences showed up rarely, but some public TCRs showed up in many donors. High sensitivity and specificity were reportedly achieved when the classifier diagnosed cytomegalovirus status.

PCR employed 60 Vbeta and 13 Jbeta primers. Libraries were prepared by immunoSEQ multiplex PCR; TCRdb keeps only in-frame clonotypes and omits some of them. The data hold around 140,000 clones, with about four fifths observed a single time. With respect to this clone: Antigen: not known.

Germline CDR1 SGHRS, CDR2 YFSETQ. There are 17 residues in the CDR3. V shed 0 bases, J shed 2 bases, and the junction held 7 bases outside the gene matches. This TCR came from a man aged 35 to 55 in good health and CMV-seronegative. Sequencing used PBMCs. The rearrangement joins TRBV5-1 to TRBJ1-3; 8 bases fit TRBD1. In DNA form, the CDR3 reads TGCGCCAGCAGCTTGGCGGGACAGGAGAATCCTGGAAACACCATATATTTT. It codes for CASSLAGQENPGNTIYF.